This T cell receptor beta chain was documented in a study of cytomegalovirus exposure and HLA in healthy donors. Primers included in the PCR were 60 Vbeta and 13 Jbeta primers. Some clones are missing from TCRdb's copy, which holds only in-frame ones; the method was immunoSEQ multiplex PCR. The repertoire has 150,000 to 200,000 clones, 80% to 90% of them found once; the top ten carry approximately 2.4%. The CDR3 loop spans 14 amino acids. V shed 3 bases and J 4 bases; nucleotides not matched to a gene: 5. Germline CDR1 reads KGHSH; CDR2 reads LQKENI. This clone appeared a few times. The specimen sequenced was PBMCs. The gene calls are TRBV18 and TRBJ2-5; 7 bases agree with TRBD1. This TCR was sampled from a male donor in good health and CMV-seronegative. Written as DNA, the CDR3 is TGTGCCAGCTCACCCGAGACAGGGCCAGAGACCCAGTACTTC. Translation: CASSPETGPETQYF.